The 31 T cell receptor beta chains in this list originate from one sample, sequenced in a study of shared clonotypes between healthy human individuals. Clones were sequenced by immunoSEQ multiplex PCR, and TCRdb holds only the in-frame ones, with some missing. The sample shows 2 million to 3 million clones, approximately 90% of them seen only once. Source material: naive CD4+ T cells sorted from blood. The subset here: CD45RA+ positively selected. These TCRs come from a man aged 18 to 35 in good health.

The V and J genes are TRBV6-1 and TRBJ2-5, with D possibly TRBD2 on 6 matching bases. Germline CDR1 MNHNS, CDR2 SASEGT. Trimming took off 4 bases at V and 1 base at J, with 16 bases between the two ends. This CDR3 is built from 16 residues. The CDR3 loop reads CASSAGGGSTQETQYF. The CDR3 bases are TGTGCCAGCAGTGCCGGGGGTGGCAGCACCCAAGAGACCCAGTACTTC.

This clone was seen a single time. CDR3 in amino acids: CAWKRRGEQPQHF. In DNA form, the CDR3 reads TGTGCCTGGAAGAGGCGGGGGGAACAGCCCCAGCATTTT. The chain couples TRBV30 to TRBJ1-5, with D possibly being TRBD1 (5 bases). V was shortened by 4 bases and J by 7 bases, with 14 bases between the two germline ends. The germline gives CDR1 GTSNPN, CDR2 SVGIG (reference sequence). The CDR3 has 13 amino acids.

This chain connects TRBV28 to TRBJ1-1, with D uncertain. Trimming removed 2 bases from V and 5 bases from J, with 15 bases in between. The CDR3 contains 15 residues. Germline-derived CDR1 and CDR2 are MDHEN and SYDVKM. The CDR3: CASSLEARGRTEAFF. Here the CDR3 DNA reads TGTGCCAGCAGTTTAGAAGCTAGAGGGCGGACTGAAGCTTTCTTT. Supplemented by reference TRBV28 and TRBJ1-1, the full variable domain reads DVKVTQSSRYLVKRTGEKVFLECVQDMDHENMFWYRQDPGLGLRLIYFSYDVKMKEKGDIPEGYSVSREKKERFSLILESASTNQTSMYLCASSLEARGRTEAFFGQGTRLTVV.

The chain links TRBV6-1 to TRBJ1-1; D possibly corresponds to TRBD1 (6 bases). This CDR3 comprises 15 residues. Germline values: CDR1 MNHNS, CDR2 SASEGT. Trimming removed 5 bases from V and 2 bases from J, with 15 bases in between. The DNA of the CDR3 is TGTGCCAGCAGTCCACGACAGGCGGGCAACACTGAAGCTTTCTTT. Encoded protein: CASSPRQAGNTEAFF.

The rearrangement links TRBV5-1 to TRBJ2-3, with D tentatively TRBD2 (6 bases). V lost 4 bases to trimming and J lost 2 bases, with 17 bases between them. Germline CDR1 and CDR2: SGHRS and YFSETQ. CDR3 length equals 16 residues. The CDR3 nucleotides read TGCGCCAGCAGCGAAACGGGGCTAGCGACCACAGATACGCAGTATTTT. Translated, it gives CASSETGLATTDTQYF. Full variable domain (rest looked up from reference TRBV5-1 and TRBJ2-3): KAGVTQTPRYLIKTRGQQVTLSCSPISGHRSVSWYQQTPGQGLQFLFEYFSETQRNKGNFPGRFSGRQFSNSRSEMNVSTLELGDSALYLCASSETGLATTDTQYFGPGTRLTVL.

This clone was seen only once. The CDR3 region is CASSYNSAVSYEQYF. The CDR3 DNA follows: TGTGCCAGCAGTTACAATTCGGCGGTCTCCTACGAGCAGTACTTC. The chain carries TRBV6-6 and TRBJ2-7, with D hard to call. The germline V gene encodes CDR1 MNHNY and CDR2 SVGAGI (reference sequence). V gave up 2 bases and J gave up 0 bases, with 11 bases separating them. The CDR3 runs to 15 residues.

This sequence joins TRBV7-3 and TRBJ1-2, with D perhaps TRBD1 (6 bases). CDR1 and CDR2 (germline): SGHTA, FQGTGA. With 1 base removed from V and 4 bases from J, the gap between germline ends came to 25 bases. This CDR3 is built from 19 residues. The CDR3 DNA reads TGTGCCAGCAGCTTAAAGAGGGGGATCCGGGTTCCCGGGGCCTATGGCTACACCTTC. This translates into CASSLKRGIRVPGAYGYTF. Supplemented by reference TRBV7-3 and TRBJ1-2, the full variable domain reads GAGVSQTPSNKVTEKGKYVELRCDPISGHTALYWYRQSLGQGPEFLIYFQGTGAADDSGLPNDRFFAVRPEGSVSTLKIQRTERGDSAVYLCASSLKRGIRVPGAYGYTFGSGTRLTVV.

To note about this clone: Other nucleotide sequences from this sample produce the same CDR3. The J gene is TRBJ2-3, the V gene TRBV5-1; D gene ambiguous. Trimming shortened V by 0 bases and J by 0 bases, and 11 bases separated the two germline ends. CDR1 and CDR2 (germline): SGHRS, YFSETQ. The CDR3 is made up of 16 amino acids. In DNA, the CDR3 is TGCGCCAGCAGCTTGGGTACTTCCAGAAGCACAGATACGCAGTATTTT. It codes for CASSLGTSRSTDTQYF.

The rearrangement joins TRBV2 to TRBJ2-3; tentative D call: TRBD1 (6 bases). V lost 2 bases to trimming and J lost 0 bases, with 9 bases between them. The CDR3 sequence is 15 residues long. The germline V gene has CDR1 SNHLY and CDR2 FYNNEI. In DNA, the CDR3 is TGTGCCAGCAGTGAATCAGGGGTTAGCACAGATACGCAGTATTTT. Translated: CASSESGVSTDTQYF. The variable domain in full, completed from reference TRBV2 and TRBJ2-3, reads EPEVTQTPSHQVTQMGQEVILRCVPISNHLYFYWYRQILGQKVEFLVSFYNNEISEKSEIFDDQFSVERPDGSNFTLKIRSTKLEDSAMYFCASSESGVSTDTQYFGPGTRLTVL.

The chain employs TRBV10-3 and TRBJ2-6, with TRBD1 as a possible D gene (6 bases). V was shortened by 2 bases and J by 0 bases, with 8 bases between the two germline ends. This CDR3 region has 16 residues. Per the germline V gene, CDR1 is ENHRY and CDR2 is SYGVKD. CDR3 DNA sequence: TGTGCCATCAGTGAGACAGGGAACTCTGGGGCCAACGTCCTGACTTTC. Protein sequence: CAISETGNSGANVLTF.

The chain carries TRBV4-1 and TRBJ2-3; D ambiguous. The germline V gene has CDR1 MGHRA and CDR2 YSYEKL. This CDR3 is 12 amino acids long. Trimming stripped 1 base from V and 8 bases from J, with 7 bases between. In nucleotides, the CDR3 is TGCGCCAGCAGCCAAGTAGCAGGTACGCAGTATTTT. It yields the protein CASSQVAGTQYF.

The chain carries TRBV30 and TRBJ2-1, with TRBD1 matching over 7 bases. CDR1 is GTSNPN, CDR2 SVGIG, per germline (reference sequence). CDR3 length equals 13 residues. With V trimmed by 0 bases and J by 8 bases, 4 bases remained unmatched. The CDR3 DNA is TGTGCCTGGAGTGTTAGGGGGCCGGATGAGCAGTTCTTC. This encodes CAWSVRGPDEQFF. The full variable domain, with the rest looked up from reference TRBV30 and TRBJ2-1, is SQTIHQWPATLVQPVGSPLSLECTVEGTSNPNLYWYRQAAGRGLQLLFYSVGIGQISSEVPQNLSASRPQDRQFILSSKKLLLSDSGFYLCAWSVRGPDEQFFGPGTRLTVL.

The V call is TRBV7-2, the J call TRBJ1-1; unclear D gene. This CDR3 contains 14 residues. Deletions cut 2 bases from V and 5 bases from J, with 12 bases between. Germline V gene data show CDR1 as SGHTA and CDR2 as FQGNSA. The CDR3 region has the DNA TGTGCCAGCAGCTTAACGTGGGCGAGGACTGAAGCTTTCTTT. The encoded protein is CASSLTWARTEAFF.

The chain couples TRBV10-2 to TRBJ2-7, with TRBD2 as a possible D gene (6 bases). Germline V gene lookup returns CDR1 WSHSY and CDR2 SAAADI. Trimming pared 0 bases from V and 3 bases from J, leaving 9 bases between. This CDR3 is 14 amino acids long. Written as DNA, the CDR3 is TGCGCCAGCAGTGAGTCTGGGGGGTACTACGAGCAGTACTTC. Translating gives CASSESGGYYEQYF.

This chain links TRBV2 with TRBJ1-4; TRBD1 is a possible D gene (5 bases). The ends were cut back, 3 bases at V and 1 base at J, with 12 bases in the middle. There are 16 residues in the CDR3. The germline V gene has CDR1 SNHLY and CDR2 FYNNEI. The CDR3 DNA is TGTGCCAGCAGTGATTGGGGCGGGGGAACTAATGAAAAACTGTTTTTT. Translated, it gives CASSDWGGGTNEKLFF.

V usage is TRBV7-9 and J usage is TRBJ2-7; 8 nucleotides match TRBD1. CDR3 length equals 16 residues. J was trimmed by 5 bases and V by 0 bases; bases with no gene match: 9. Germline V lookup: CDR1 SEHNR, CDR2 FQNEAQ (reference sequence). CDR3 coding DNA: TGTGCCAGCAGCTTAGCGCCCCCGGGACAGGTCCACGAGCAGTACTTC. Its translation is CASSLAPPGQVHEQYF. Combining the CDR3 with reference TRBV7-9 and TRBJ2-7 gives the whole variable domain DTGVSQNPRHKITKRGQNVTFRCDPISEHNRLYWYRQTLGQGPEFLTYFQNEAQLEKSRLLSDRFSAERPKGSFSTLEIQRTEQGDSAMYLCASSLAPPGQVHEQYFGPGTRLTVT.

This clone appeared a single time. The chain combines TRBV18 with TRBJ2-7; no clear D gene. Trimming removed 6 bases from V and 2 bases from J, with 17 bases in between. The germline V gene has CDR1 KGHSH and CDR2 LQKENI. This CDR3 comprises 15 residues. CDR3 sequence reads: CASSLQSQGPYEQYF. The CDR3 region has the DNA TGTGCCAGCTCTCTCCAATCGCAAGGGCCCTACGAGCAGTACTTC.

This clone was observed once. The rearrangement uses TRBV2 and TRBJ1-2; D gene uncertain. The length of the CDR3 is 9 residues. Germline V lookup: CDR1 SNHLY, CDR2 FYNNEI. V lost 7 bases to trimming and J lost 8 bases, with 5 bases between them. The DNA for the CDR3 is TGTGCCAGCATGGACGGCTACACCTTC. This sequence encodes CASMDGYTF.

This chain links TRBV9 with TRBJ2-7; D possibly corresponds to TRBD2 (6 bases). Trimming shortened V by 0 bases and J by 4 bases, and 11 bases separated the two germline ends. Germline loops: CDR1 SGDLS, CDR2 YYNGEE. The CDR3 loop spans 14 amino acids. CDR3 in DNA: TGTGCCAGCAGCGTAGCCGCGGGAAGGTACGAGCAGTACTTC. It encodes CASSVAAGRYEQYF.

The chain is built from TRBV28 and TRBJ1-2, with 7 positions matching TRBD1. The germline V gene encodes CDR1 MDHEN and CDR2 SYDVKM. V lost 6 bases, J lost 5 bases, and 12 bases stayed unmatched. The CDR3 loop spans 15 amino acids. CDR3 in DNA: TGTGCCAGCAGGGGGACAGTTCCCACTCCATATGGCTACACCTTC. Amino acid sequence: CASRGTVPTPYGYTF.

CDR3 amino acids: CAISLTGGGNTGELFF. The CDR3 bases are TGTGCCATCAGCCTTACGGGGGGCGGCAACACCGGGGAGCTGTTTTTT. V and J are TRBV10-3 and TRBJ2-2, with D possibly matching TRBD2 (7 bases). Germline V gives CDR1 ENHRY, CDR2 SYGVKD. CDR3 length equals 16 residues. Trimming left V 6 bases short and J 2 bases short, with 16 bases between.

This sequence joins TRBV28 and TRBJ1-1, with TRBD1 matching over 9 bases. Germline CDR1 reads MDHEN; CDR2 reads SYDVKM. The CDR3 is made up of 15 amino acids. Unmatched junction bases numbered 12, after V lost 3 bases and J lost 10 bases. The CDR3 bases are TGTGCCAGCAGTTTTTTCAAGGGGACAGGGTCTGTAGCTTTCTTT. This sequence encodes CASSFFKGTGSVAFF.

CDR3 DNA: TGTGCCACCAGCAGAGATCCAATAAACGAAAAACTGTTTTTT. Protein: CATSRDPINEKLFF. The chain has TRBV15 and TRBJ1-4; no definite D call. The CDR3 loop spans 14 amino acids. V gave up 0 bases and J gave up 8 bases, with 10 bases separating them. Germline CDR1 is LNHNV and CDR2 is YYDKDF (reference sequence).

CDR3 sequence: CASWGRGHTEAFF. The CDR3 nucleotides read TGCGCCAGTTGGGGCAGGGGACACACTGAAGCTTTCTTT. The rearrangement uses TRBV10-1 and TRBJ1-1; perhaps TRBD1 as D (6 bases). This CDR3 has 13 residues. Trimming pared 9 bases from V and 3 bases from J, leaving 14 bases between. Germline-derived CDR1 and CDR2 are WNHNN and SYGVQD (reference sequence).

The chain has TRBV28 and TRBJ1-3, with 7 bases lining up with TRBD1. The length of the CDR3 is 14 residues. The germline V gene encodes CDR1 MDHEN and CDR2 SYDVKM. With V trimmed by 6 bases and J by 2 bases, 4 bases remained unmatched. The chain's CDR3 is CASRTGEPGNTIYF. DNA for the CDR3: TGTGCCAGCAGAACAGGGGAACCTGGAAACACCATATATTTT.

A single count supports this clone. The chain joins TRBV5-1 to TRBJ1-2; 9 nucleotides agree with TRBD1. The CDR3 contains 15 residues. V lost 4 bases and J lost 3; bases outside the gene matches: 7. CDR1 and CDR2 from the germline V gene are SGHRS and YFSETQ. The CDR3 region has the DNA TGCGCCAGCAGCCGGACAGGGGCAGGCGACTATGGCTACACCTTC. It yields the protein CASSRTGAGDYGYTF.

Of note for this clone: The same CDR3 is also encoded by other DNA sequences in this sample. V usage is TRBV18 and J usage is TRBJ2-2, with 7 bases lining up with TRBD2. The V segment lost 3 bases and the J segment 1 base; nucleotides outside the gene matches: 5. The V gene's germline CDR1 is KGHSH and CDR2 LQKENI. The CDR3 covers 16 residues. The CDR3 sequence: CASSPPTGGNTGELFF. The CDR3, as DNA: TGTGCCAGCTCACCCCCAACGGGGGGGAACACCGGGGAGCTGTTTTTT.

The V gene is TRBV6-1, the J gene TRBJ2-7; D perhaps matches TRBD2 (6 bases). V was shortened by 6 bases and J by 1 base, with 16 bases between the two germline ends. CDR3 length: 15 residues. Per the germline V gene, CDR1 is MNHNS and CDR2 is SASEGT. The CDR3 sequence is CASSEPRDFSYEQYF. Here the CDR3 DNA reads TGTGCCAGCAGCGAACCCCGGGACTTTTCCTACGAGCAGTACTTC.

The chain uses TRBV7-9 and TRBJ1-2, with 7 bases matching TRBD1. Germline lookup yields CDR1 SEHNR and CDR2 FQNEAQ (reference sequence). With V trimmed by 8 bases and J by 0 bases, 6 bases remained unmatched. The CDR3 is made up of 14 amino acids. The CDR3 DNA reads as TGTGCCAGCGGCAACAGGGGCACTAACTATGGCTACACCTTC. Protein product: CASGNRGTNYGYTF.

Notes on this clone: Other DNA sequences from this sample encode an identical CDR3 as well. The rearrangement uses TRBV18 and TRBJ2-5; D is unclear. This CDR3 spans 13 amino acids. V lost 1 base and J 5 bases, leaving 8 bases between the germline ends. Germline V CDR1 and CDR2: KGHSH, LQKENI. DNA for the CDR3: TGTGCCAGCTCACCACTGGGCCGGGAGACCCAGTACTTC. Translated, it gives CASSPLGRETQYF.

J is TRBJ1-6 and V is TRBV2, with TRBD1 matching 11 bases. With 10 bases clipped from V and 9 bases from J, the junction kept 5 bases outside the gene matches. Germline V gene sequence: CDR1 SNHLY, CDR2 FYNNEI. This CDR3 region has 13 residues. DNA for the CDR3: TGTGCCACCCGGGGGACAGGGGGTTCACCCCTCCACTTT. This gives the protein CATRGTGGSPLHF.